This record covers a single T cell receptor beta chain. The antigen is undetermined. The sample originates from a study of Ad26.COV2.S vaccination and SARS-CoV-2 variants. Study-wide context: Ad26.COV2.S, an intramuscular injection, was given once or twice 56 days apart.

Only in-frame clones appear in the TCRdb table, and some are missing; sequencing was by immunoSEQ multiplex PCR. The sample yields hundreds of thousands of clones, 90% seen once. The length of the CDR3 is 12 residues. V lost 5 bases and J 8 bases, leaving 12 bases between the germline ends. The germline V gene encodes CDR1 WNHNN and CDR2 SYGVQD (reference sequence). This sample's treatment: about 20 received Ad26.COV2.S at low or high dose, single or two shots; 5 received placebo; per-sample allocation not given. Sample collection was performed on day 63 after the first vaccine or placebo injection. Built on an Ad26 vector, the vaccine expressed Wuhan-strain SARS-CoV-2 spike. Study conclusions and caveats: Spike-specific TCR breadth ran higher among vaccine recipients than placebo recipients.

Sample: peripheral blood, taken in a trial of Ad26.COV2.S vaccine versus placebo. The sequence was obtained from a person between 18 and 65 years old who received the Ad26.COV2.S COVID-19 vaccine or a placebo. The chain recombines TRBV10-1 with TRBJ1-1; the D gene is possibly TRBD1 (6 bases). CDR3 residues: CASSPGGREAFF. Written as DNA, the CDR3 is TGCGCCAGCAGTCCCGGGGGGCGCGAAGCTTTCTTT.